The next 21 T cell receptor beta chains were all read from a single sample in a study of T cell responses to AZD1222 COVID-19 vaccine. Profiling relied on immunoSEQ multiplex PCR, and the TCRdb table lists in-frame clones only, not all of them. The sample has about 140,000 clones; 85% to 95% are singletons. The sample was peripheral blood, taken on day 0 of AZD1222 vaccination. The receptors were gathered from an adult in good health.

The rearrangement joins TRBV9 to TRBJ1-2, with D hard to call. The V and J ends lost 0 bases and 1 base respectively, with 4 bases between them. The CDR3 sequence is 13 residues long. Germline V lookup: CDR1 SGDLS, CDR2 YYNGEE. CDR3 sequence reads: CASSVVNNYGYTF. The CDR3 DNA reads TGTGCCAGCAGCGTAGTAAATAACTATGGCTACACCTTC. The full variable domain, rest sourced from reference TRBV9 and TRBJ1-2, is DSGVTQTPKHLITATGQRVTLRCSPRSGDLSVYWYQQSLDQGLQFLIQYYNGEERAKGNILERFSAQQFPDLHSELNLSSLELGDSALYFCASSVVNNYGYTFGSGTRLTVV.

The chain has TRBV19 and TRBJ2-1; 10 bases match TRBD2. Germline CDR1 reads LNHDA; CDR2 reads SQIVND (reference sequence). With V trimmed by 0 bases and J by 2 bases, 4 bases remained unmatched. This CDR3 region has 17 residues. CDR3 nucleotides: TGTGCCAGTAGTATAGATGGAGCGGGGGGGGCCTACAATGAGCAGTTCTTC. It codes for CASSIDGAGGAYNEQFF.

The V gene is TRBV2, the J gene TRBJ2-5; D unclear. The ends were cut back, 5 bases at V and 5 bases at J, with 6 bases in the middle. Germline loops: CDR1 SNHLY, CDR2 FYNNEI. This CDR3 comprises 11 residues. CDR3 coding DNA: TGTGCCAGCAGTTTCAAGGAGACCCAGTACTTC. Translation gives CASSFKETQYF.

The rearrangement links TRBV6-5 to TRBJ2-7; 11 bases match TRBD2. Germline-derived CDR1 and CDR2 are MNHEY and SVGAGI. Trimming cost V 5 bases and J 3 bases; bases outside gene matches: 3. The CDR3 covers 14 residues. CDR3 loop: CASSTLAGGYEQYF. CDR3 sequence (DNA): TGTGCCAGCAGTACCCTAGCGGGAGGCTACGAGCAGTACTTC.

The chain recombines TRBV6-5 with TRBJ1-2, with D possibly being TRBD1 (6 bases). V lost 4 bases to trimming and J lost 5 bases, with 11 bases between them. Germline-derived CDR1 and CDR2 are MNHEY and SVGAGI. CDR3 length equals 13 residues. CDR3 protein: CASSSTGVYGYTF. The CDR3 bases are TGTGCCAGCAGTTCGACAGGAGTTTATGGCTACACCTTC.

The CDR3 spells CSAQERGGPDTQYF. The CDR3 nucleotides read TGCAGCGCCCAAGAGCGGGGGGGCCCAGATACGCAGTATTTT. This chain uses TRBV29-1 with TRBJ2-3; TRBD2 agrees at 10 bases. Germline V gene sequence: CDR1 SQVTM, CDR2 ANQGSEA. J gave up 4 bases and V 7 bases, and 8 bases lay outside the gene matches. There are 14 residues in the CDR3.

The CDR3 here is CASSPRRGTGELFF. CDR3 in DNA: TGTGCCAGCTCACCTCGTCGGGGGACCGGGGAGCTGTTTTTT. The genes are TRBV18 and TRBJ2-2, with D possibly being TRBD2 (6 bases). The CDR3 sequence is 14 residues long. V lost 3 bases and J lost 5, with 10 bases in between. Per germline, CDR1 KGHSH and CDR2 LQKENI.

This chain joins TRBV4-3 and TRBJ1-1; tentatively, D is TRBD1 (5 bases). V was shortened by 1 base and J by 2 bases, with 11 bases between the two germline ends. This CDR3 has 15 amino acids. CDR1 LGHNA and CDR2 YSLEER come from the germline V gene. CDR3 protein: CASSQVWQGNTEAFF. CDR3 coding DNA: TGCGCCAGCAGCCAAGTGTGGCAGGGTAACACTGAAGCTTTCTTT.

CDR3 coding DNA: TGTGCCAGCAGTTTAAGGGGGCTCTACGAGCAGTACTTC. Translated, it gives CASSLRGLYEQYF. The V call is TRBV28, the J call TRBJ2-7, with 7 bases lining up with TRBD1. Germline V gene sequence: CDR1 MDHEN, CDR2 SYDVKM. The CDR3 length is 13 residues. Trimming removed 2 bases from V and 3 bases from J; junction bases left unmatched: 1.

The chain joins TRBV20-1 to TRBJ2-3; unclear D gene. The CDR3 has 8 residues. Germline loops: CDR1 DFQATT, CDR2 SNEGSKA (reference sequence). Trimming took off 7 bases at V and 7 bases at J, with 3 bases between the two ends. The CDR3 is CSVNTQYF. The DNA of the CDR3 is TGCAGTGTTAATACGCAGTATTTT.

The chain links TRBV7-2 to TRBJ1-2, with a possible D match to TRBD1 (6 bases). This CDR3 region has 16 residues. CDR1 and CDR2 (germline): SGHTA, FQGNSA. Trimming took off 4 bases at V and 5 bases at J, with 20 bases between the two ends. For the CDR3, the DNA is TGTGCCAGCAGCTCCCAGTCCGGGGCGAGGGGGTATGGCTACACCTTC. This sequence encodes CASSSQSGARGYGYTF.

The chain carries TRBV9 and TRBJ2-7, with 8 bases matching TRBD2. Germline CDR1 and CDR2: SGDLS and YYNGEE. J gave up 0 bases and V 0 bases, and 11 bases lay outside the gene matches. The CDR3 length is 18 residues. In DNA, the CDR3 is TGTGCCAGCAGCGTAGGGGTCGGGACTAGTAAGCACTCCTACGAGCAGTACTTC. The encoded protein is CASSVGVGTSKHSYEQYF. Combining the CDR3 with reference TRBV9 and TRBJ2-7 gives the whole variable domain DSGVTQTPKHLITATGQRVTLRCSPRSGDLSVYWYQQSLDQGLQFLIQYYNGEERAKGNILERFSAQQFPDLHSELNLSSLELGDSALYFCASSVGVGTSKHSYEQYFGPGTRLTVT.

This sequence joins TRBV9 and TRBJ2-6; 9 bases map to TRBD1. The germline V gene encodes CDR1 SGDLS and CDR2 YYNGEE. The CDR3 sequence is 17 residues long. Losses at the gene ends were 3 bases for V and 2 bases for J; bases not matched to a gene: 6. CDR3 DNA: TGTGCCAGCAGCGGAGGACAGGGGAGAGCTGGGGCCAACGTCCTGACTTTC. It codes for CASSGGQGRAGANVLTF.

This chain links TRBV13 with TRBJ1-1; possible D gene TRBD1, 6 bases. Deletions cut 3 bases from V and 4 bases from J, with 12 bases between. This CDR3 is built from 14 residues. Germline values: CDR1 PRHDT, CDR2 FYEKMQ (reference sequence). The CDR3 here is CASSFWTGATEAFF. CDR3 nucleotides: TGTGCCAGCAGCTTCTGGACGGGGGCCACTGAAGCTTTCTTT.

This chain uses TRBV19 with TRBJ1-1, with no clear D. The CDR3 runs to 12 residues. V shed 6 bases and J shed 3 bases, with 8 bases lying between them. The germline V gene has CDR1 LNHDA and CDR2 SQIVND (reference sequence). CDR3 sequence: CASRDGYTEAFF. As DNA, the CDR3 is TGTGCCAGTAGGGACGGATACACTGAAGCTTTCTTT.

The chain combines TRBV30 with TRBJ1-1; D gene ambiguous. V gave up 3 bases and J gave up 5 bases, with 16 bases separating them. CDR1 and CDR2 (germline): GTSNPN, SVGIG (reference sequence). CDR3 size: 14 residues. CDR3 nucleotide sequence: TGTGCCTGGAGAATGGTCAGCCGGTATACTGAAGCTTTCTTT. This codes for CAWRMVSRYTEAFF.

This rearrangement joins TRBV4-1 to TRBJ2-2; D might be TRBD1 (6 bases). The V and J ends lost 1 base and 0 bases respectively, with 12 bases between them. CDR3 size: 17 residues. CDR1 is MGHRA, CDR2 YSYEKL, per germline. CDR3 protein: CASSQGYRVANTGELFF. CDR3 sequence (DNA): TGCGCCAGCAGCCAAGGGTACAGGGTTGCGAACACCGGGGAGCTGTTTTTT.

This clone is a singleton in its sample. CDR3 DNA: TGCGCCAGCAGCCAGGGGGGGACAGGGGGCGGCTACACCTTC. Translating gives CASSQGGTGGGYTF. The rearrangement joins TRBV4-1 to TRBJ1-2; 12 bases are a match to TRBD1. Losses at the gene ends were 3 bases for V and 8 bases for J; bases not matched to a gene: 4. The CDR3 has 14 amino acids. Germline-derived CDR1 and CDR2 are MGHRA and YSYEKL.

The chain uses TRBV20-1 and TRBJ2-7; 7 bases are a match to TRBD1. Germline V gene sequence: CDR1 DFQATT, CDR2 SNEGSKA (reference sequence). V lost 4 bases, J lost 7 bases, and 4 bases stayed unmatched. CDR3 size: 11 residues. This CDR3 is CSATDREEQYF. The CDR3 coding sequence is TGCAGTGCTACCGACAGGGAGGAGCAGTACTTC.

This clone was seen only once. This chain joins TRBV9 and TRBJ2-3, with no clear D. Germline loops: CDR1 SGDLS, CDR2 YYNGEE. This CDR3 has 11 residues. V was pared by 3 bases and J by 2 bases, with 1 base between. CDR3 in DNA: TGTGCCAGCAGCGACACAGATACGCAGTATTTT. Residues: CASSDTDTQYF.

The rearrangement uses TRBV12-3 or TRBV12-4 and TRBJ2-7, with D maybe TRBD2 (6 bases). Trimming shortened V by 6 bases and J by 5 bases, and 14 bases separated the two germline ends. The CDR3 is 13 residues long. The CDR3 sequence: CASRGRQVNEQYF. DNA for the CDR3: TGTGCCAGCAGGGGGAGGCAGGTCAACGAGCAGTACTTC.